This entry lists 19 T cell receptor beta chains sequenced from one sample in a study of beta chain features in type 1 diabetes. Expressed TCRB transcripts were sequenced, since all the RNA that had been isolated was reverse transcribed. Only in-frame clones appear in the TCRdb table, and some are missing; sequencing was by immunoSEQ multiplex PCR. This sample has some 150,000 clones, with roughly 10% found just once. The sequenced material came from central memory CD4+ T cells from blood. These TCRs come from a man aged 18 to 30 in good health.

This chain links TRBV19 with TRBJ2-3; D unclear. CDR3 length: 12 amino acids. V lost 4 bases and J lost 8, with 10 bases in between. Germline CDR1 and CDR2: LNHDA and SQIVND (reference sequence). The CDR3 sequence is CASSTKMGTQYF. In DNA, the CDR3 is TGTGCCAGTAGTACAAAGATGGGTACGCAGTATTTT.

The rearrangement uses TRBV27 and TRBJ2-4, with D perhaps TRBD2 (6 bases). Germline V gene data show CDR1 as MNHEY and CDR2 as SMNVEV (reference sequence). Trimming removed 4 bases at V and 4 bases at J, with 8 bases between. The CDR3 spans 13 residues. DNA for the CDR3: TGTGCCAGCAGTTGGGACTGGAAAAACATTCAGTACTTC. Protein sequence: CASSWDWKNIQYF.

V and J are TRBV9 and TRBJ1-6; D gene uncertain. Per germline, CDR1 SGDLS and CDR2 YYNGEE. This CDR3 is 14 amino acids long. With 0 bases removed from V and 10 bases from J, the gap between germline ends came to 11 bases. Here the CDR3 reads CASSVGEGRSPLHF. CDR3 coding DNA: TGTGCCAGCAGCGTAGGGGAAGGGCGGTCACCCCTCCACTTT.

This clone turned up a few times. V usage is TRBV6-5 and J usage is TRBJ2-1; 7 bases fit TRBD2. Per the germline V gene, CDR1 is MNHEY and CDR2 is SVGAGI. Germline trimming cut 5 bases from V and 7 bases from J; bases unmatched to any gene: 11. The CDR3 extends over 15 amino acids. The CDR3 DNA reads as TGTGCCAGCAGTCCCCCAGGAGCGGGGAAGAATGAGCAGTTCTTC. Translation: CASSPPGAGKNEQFF.

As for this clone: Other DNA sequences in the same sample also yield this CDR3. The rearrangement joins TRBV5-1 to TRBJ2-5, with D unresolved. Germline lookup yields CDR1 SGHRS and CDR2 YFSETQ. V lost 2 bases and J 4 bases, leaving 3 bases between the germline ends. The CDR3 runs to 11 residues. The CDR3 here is CASSLRETQYF. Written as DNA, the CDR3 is TGCGCCAGCAGCTTACGAGAGACCCAGTACTTC. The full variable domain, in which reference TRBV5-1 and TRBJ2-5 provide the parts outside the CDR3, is KAGVTQTPRYLIKTRGQQVTLSCSPISGHRSVSWYQQTPGQGLQFLFEYFSETQRNKGNFPGRFSGRQFSNSRSEMNVSTLELGDSALYLCASSLRETQYFGPGTRLLVL.

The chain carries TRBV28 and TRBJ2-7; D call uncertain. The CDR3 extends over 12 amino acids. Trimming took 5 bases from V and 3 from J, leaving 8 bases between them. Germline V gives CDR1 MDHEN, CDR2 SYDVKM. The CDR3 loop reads CASSQPGYEQYF. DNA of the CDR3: TGTGCCAGCAGTCAACCCGGCTACGAGCAGTACTTC. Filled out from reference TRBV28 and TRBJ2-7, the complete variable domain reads DVKVTQSSRYLVKRTGEKVFLECVQDMDHENMFWYRQDPGLGLRLIYFSYDVKMKEKGDIPEGYSVSREKKERFSLILESASTNQTSMYLCASSQPGYEQYFGPGTRLTVT.

For the CDR3, the DNA is TGTGCCAGCAGCTTAGTGGCGGTCTCCTACGAGCAGTACTTC. It encodes CASSLVAVSYEQYF. This rearrangement joins TRBV7-2 to TRBJ2-7; D unresolved. Trimming took off 1 base at V and 0 bases at J, with 7 bases between the two ends. The CDR3 sequence is 14 residues long. CDR1 is SGHTA, CDR2 FQGNSA, per germline.

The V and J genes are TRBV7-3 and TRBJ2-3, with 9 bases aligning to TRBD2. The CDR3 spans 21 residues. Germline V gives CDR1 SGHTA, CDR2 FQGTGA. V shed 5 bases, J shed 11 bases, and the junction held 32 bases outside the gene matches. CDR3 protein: CASSPYNRQGTVGTSQPRQYF. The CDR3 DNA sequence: TGTGCCAGCAGCCCCTACAACCGACAGGGAACCGTCGGGACTAGCCAACCAAGGCAGTATTTT.

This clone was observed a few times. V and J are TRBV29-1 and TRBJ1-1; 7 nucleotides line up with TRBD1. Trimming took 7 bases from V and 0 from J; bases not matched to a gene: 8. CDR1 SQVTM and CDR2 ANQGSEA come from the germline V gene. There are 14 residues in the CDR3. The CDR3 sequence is CSARPGQVNTEAFF. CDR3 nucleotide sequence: TGCAGCGCCAGACCCGGACAGGTGAACACTGAAGCTTTCTTT.

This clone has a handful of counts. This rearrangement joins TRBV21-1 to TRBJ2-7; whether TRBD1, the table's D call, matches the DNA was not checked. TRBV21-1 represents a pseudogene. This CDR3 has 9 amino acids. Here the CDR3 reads CASRWAQYF. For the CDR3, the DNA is TGTGCCAGCAGGTGGGCGCAGTACTTC.

Here the CDR3 reads CASSTSGGPRETQYF. The CDR3 DNA sequence: TGTGCCAGTAGTACCTCGGGGGGGCCGAGGGAGACCCAGTACTTC. The chain is built from TRBV19 and TRBJ2-5; 8 bases match TRBD2. The CDR3 extends over 15 amino acids. Germline lookup yields CDR1 LNHDA and CDR2 SQIVND (reference sequence). V dropped 4 bases and J dropped 5; count of bases not matched to a gene: 9.

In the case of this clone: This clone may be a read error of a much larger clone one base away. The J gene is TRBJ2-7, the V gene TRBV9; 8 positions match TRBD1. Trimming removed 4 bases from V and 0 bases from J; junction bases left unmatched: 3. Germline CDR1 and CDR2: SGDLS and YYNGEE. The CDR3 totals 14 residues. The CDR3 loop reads CASSFGQGSYEQYF. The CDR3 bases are TGTGCCAGCAGCTTTGGACAGGGCTCCTACGAGCAGTACTTC.

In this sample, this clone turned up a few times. The DNA of the CDR3 is TGTGCCAGCAGTGGTTCAAGCGGGAGGTTTGGAGAGACCCAGTACTTC. This codes for CASSGSSGRFGETQYF. The chain has TRBV6-1 and TRBJ2-5, with 9 bases identical to TRBD2. The CDR3 has 16 amino acids. Germline V gives CDR1 MNHNS, CDR2 SASEGT. V was pared by 4 bases and J by 4 bases, with 10 bases of the junction left unmatched.

CDR3 sequence: CASSQEFVTGDGYTF. CDR3 nucleotides: TGTGCCAGCAGCCAAGAATTTGTGACAGGGGATGGCTACACCTTC. The chain links TRBV4-2 to TRBJ1-2, with 8 bases lining up with TRBD1. There are 15 residues in the CDR3. Trimming cost V 0 bases and J 6 bases; bases outside gene matches: 6. From germline, CDR1 is LGHNA and CDR2 YNFKEQ.

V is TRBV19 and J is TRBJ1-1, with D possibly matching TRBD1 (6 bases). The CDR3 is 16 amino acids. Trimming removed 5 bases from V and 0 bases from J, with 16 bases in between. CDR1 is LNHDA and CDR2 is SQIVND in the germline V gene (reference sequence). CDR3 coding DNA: TGTGCCAGTAGTCCATACACCGGGACAATGAACACTGAAGCTTTCTTT. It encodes CASSPYTGTMNTEAFF.

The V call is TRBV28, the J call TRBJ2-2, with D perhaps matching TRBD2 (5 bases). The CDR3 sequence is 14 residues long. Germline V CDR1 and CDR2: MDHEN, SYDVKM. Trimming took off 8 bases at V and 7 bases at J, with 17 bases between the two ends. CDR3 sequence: CASDVREGSGELFF. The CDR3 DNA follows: TGTGCCAGCGACGTGAGGGAAGGCAGCGGGGAGCTGTTTTTT.

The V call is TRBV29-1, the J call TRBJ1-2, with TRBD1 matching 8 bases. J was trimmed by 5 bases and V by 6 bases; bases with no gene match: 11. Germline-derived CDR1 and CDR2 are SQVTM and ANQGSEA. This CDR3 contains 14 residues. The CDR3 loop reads CSVARDRRGYGYTF. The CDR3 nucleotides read TGCAGCGTGGCCCGGGACAGGAGGGGATATGGCTACACCTTC.

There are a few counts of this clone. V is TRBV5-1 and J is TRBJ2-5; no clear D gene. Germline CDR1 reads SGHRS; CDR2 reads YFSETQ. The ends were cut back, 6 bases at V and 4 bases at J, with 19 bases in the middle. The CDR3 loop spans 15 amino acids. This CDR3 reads CASTPSGSALETQYF. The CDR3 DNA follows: TGCGCCAGCACCCCGTCGGGTAGTGCTCTAGAGACCCAGTACTTC.

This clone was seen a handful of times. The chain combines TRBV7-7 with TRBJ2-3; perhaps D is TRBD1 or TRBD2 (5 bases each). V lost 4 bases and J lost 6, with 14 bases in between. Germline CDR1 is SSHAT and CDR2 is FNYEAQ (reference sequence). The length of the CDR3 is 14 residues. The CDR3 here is CASSSSGTGDTQYF. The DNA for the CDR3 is TGTGCCAGCAGCTCATCGGGGACGGGGGATACGCAGTATTTT.